These T cell receptor beta chains were read from a single sample in a study of shared clonotypes between healthy human individuals. Clones were sequenced by immunoSEQ multiplex PCR, and TCRdb holds only the in-frame ones, with some missing. Of over 2,000,000 clones listed, 90% to 95% are singletons. Sequencing was done on a sample of naive CD8+ T cells from PBMCs. The receptors were sampled from a man aged 18 to 29 in good health. Some clones in this sample may be carry-over from other donors' samples. CDR3s include the opening cysteine and the closing phenylalanine or tryptophan. The order of the fields is D gene, V gene, clone size, J gene, CDR3 protein, CDR3 DNA. The D gene is left open where the match is weak. Expanded clones get a size class; other rows say once, few or many, or leave the size out.

d_gene: -
v_gene: TRBV28
abundance: -
j_gene: TRBJ2-7
CDR3aa: CASSFRPSSYEQYF
CDR3nt: TGTGCCAGCAGTTTTCGACCTAGCTCCTACGAGCAGTACTTC

d_gene: -
v_gene: TRBV9
abundance: -
j_gene: TRBJ2-3
CDR3aa: CASSAGLASTDTQYF
CDR3nt: TGTGCCAGCAGCGCCGGACTGGCCAGCACAGATACGCAGTATTTT

d_gene: -
v_gene: TRBV5-6
abundance: -
j_gene: TRBJ2-7
CDR3aa: CASRPGQGSWLVAFCEQYF
CDR3nt: TGTGCCAGCAGGCCCGGGCAGGGGTCCTGGTTGGTCGCCTTTTGCGAGCAGTACTTC

d_gene: -
v_gene: TRBV29-1
abundance: -
j_gene: TRBJ2-3
CDR3aa: CSVEETSKGTDTQYF
CDR3nt: TGCAGCGTTGAAGAGACTAGTAAAGGCACAGATACGCAGTATTTT

d_gene: -
v_gene: TRBV2
abundance: -
j_gene: TRBJ1-5
CDR3aa: CASSEYQTVLRDANQPQHF
CDR3nt: TGTGCCAGCAGTGAATACCAGACTGTCCTCCGGGACGCCAATCAGCCCCAGCATTTT

d_gene: -
v_gene: TRBV2
abundance: -
j_gene: TRBJ2-7
CDR3aa: CASSETGYEQYF
CDR3nt: TGTGCCAGCAGTGAGACTGGATACGAGCAGTACTTC

d_gene: -
v_gene: TRBV4-1
abundance: -
j_gene: TRBJ2-7
CDR3aa: CASSHRYEQYF
CDR3nt: TGCGCCAGCAGCCACCGTTACGAGCAGTACTTC

d_gene: TRBD2
v_gene: TRBV6-5
abundance: -
j_gene: TRBJ2-1
CDR3aa: CASGASGDYNEQFF
CDR3nt: TGTGCCAGCGGGGCGAGCGGGGACTACAATGAGCAGTTCTTC

d_gene: -
v_gene: TRBV6-5
abundance: once
j_gene: TRBJ2-7
CDR3aa: CASSPTVSLEQYF
CDR3nt: TGTGCCAGCAGCCCTACCGTATCTTTGGAGCAGTACTTC

d_gene: -
v_gene: TRBV30
abundance: -
j_gene: TRBJ1-2
CDR3aa: CAWDRGSYGYTF
CDR3nt: TGTGCCTGGGATAGGGGAAGCTATGGCTACACCTTC

d_gene: -
v_gene: TRBV19
abundance: -
j_gene: TRBJ2-5
CDR3aa: CASSMGPGLVETQYF
CDR3nt: TGTGCCAGTAGTATGGGCCCAGGGCTGGTGGAGACCCAGTACTTC

d_gene: TRBD1
v_gene: TRBV12-5
abundance: once
j_gene: TRBJ2-7
CDR3aa: CASGPGGSSYEQYF
CDR3nt: TGTGCTAGTGGGCCAGGGGGTTCCTCCTACGAGCAGTACTTC

d_gene: -
v_gene: TRBV4-1
abundance: -
j_gene: TRBJ2-1
CDR3aa: CASSRVGGDEQFF
CDR3nt: TGCGCCAGCAGCCGGGTAGGAGGCGATGAGCAGTTCTTC

d_gene: -
v_gene: TRBV9
abundance: -
j_gene: TRBJ2-3
CDR3aa: CASSADTDTQYF
CDR3nt: TGTGCCAGCAGCGCAGACACAGATACGCAGTATTTT

d_gene: -
v_gene: TRBV7-9
abundance: once
j_gene: TRBJ2-7
CDR3aa: CASSLVEAAYEQYF
CDR3nt: TGTGCCAGCAGCTTAGTTGAGGCAGCCTACGAGCAGTACTTC

d_gene: TRBD1
v_gene: TRBV30
abundance: -
j_gene: TRBJ1-2
CDR3aa: CAWTTGGEVSGYTF
CDR3nt: TGTGCCTGGACCACAGGGGGCGAAGTCTCTGGCTACACCTTC

d_gene: -
v_gene: TRBV27
abundance: -
j_gene: TRBJ1-5
CDR3aa: CASSFIGPEGVEQPQHF
CDR3nt: TGTGCCAGCAGTTTTATCGGGCCCGAGGGGGTTGAACAGCCCCAGCATTTT

d_gene: -
v_gene: TRBV27
abundance: -
j_gene: TRBJ2-2
CDR3aa: CASSLVPHTGELFF
CDR3nt: TGTGCCAGCAGTTTGGTACCTCACACCGGGGAGCTGTTTTTT

d_gene: TRBD2
v_gene: TRBV7-6
abundance: -
j_gene: TRBJ2-1
CDR3aa: CASSLFGGRVNEQFF
CDR3nt: TGTGCCAGCAGCTTATTCGGCGGGAGGGTTAATGAGCAGTTCTTC

d_gene: TRBD2
v_gene: TRBV6-5
abundance: once
j_gene: TRBJ2-7
CDR3aa: CASSRTRIPYEQYF
CDR3nt: TGTGCCAGCAGTAGGACTAGGATTCCCTACGAGCAGTACTTC

d_gene: -
v_gene: TRBV30
abundance: once
j_gene: TRBJ1-3
CDR3aa: CAWEHGVSGNTIYF
CDR3nt: TGTGCCTGGGAGCACGGAGTCTCTGGAAACACCATATATTTT

d_gene: -
v_gene: TRBV10-2
abundance: -
j_gene: TRBJ2-7
CDR3aa: CASRPGKLAGYEQYF
CDR3nt: TGCGCCAGCAGACCGGGAAAACTCGCAGGGTACGAGCAGTACTTC

d_gene: TRBD1
v_gene: TRBV29-1
abundance: -
j_gene: TRBJ1-1
CDR3aa: CSVGARDRAFTEAFF
CDR3nt: TGCAGCGTTGGCGCCCGGGACAGGGCTTTCACTGAAGCTTTCTTT

d_gene: -
v_gene: TRBV11-1
abundance: -
j_gene: TRBJ2-4
CDR3aa: CASSSKASLAKNIQYF
CDR3nt: TGTGCCAGCAGCTCAAAGGCTAGTCTCGCCAAAAACATTCAGTACTTC

d_gene: -
v_gene: TRBV11-2
abundance: -
j_gene: TRBJ2-2
CDR3aa: CADQGPTGGLFF
CDR3nt: TGTGCAGACCAGGGACCCACCGGGGGGCTGTTTTTT

d_gene: -
v_gene: TRBV6-1
abundance: -
j_gene: TRBJ2-7
CDR3aa: CASSATGTYEQYF
CDR3nt: TGTGCCAGCAGTGCGACGGGGACCTACGAGCAGTACTTC

d_gene: TRBD2
v_gene: TRBV27
abundance: -
j_gene: TRBJ2-7
CDR3aa: CASSPRLANTYEQYF
CDR3nt: TGTGCCAGCAGTCCCCGACTAGCGAATACCTACGAGCAGTACTTC

d_gene: TRBD1
v_gene: TRBV13
abundance: -
j_gene: TRBJ2-2
CDR3aa: CASSLEGTGPGELFF
CDR3nt: TGTGCCAGCAGCTTAGAAGGGACAGGGCCCGGGGAGCTGTTTTTT

d_gene: -
v_gene: TRBV29-1
abundance: -
j_gene: TRBJ2-3
CDR3aa: CSAMGDTQYF
CDR3nt: TGCAGCGCCATGGGAGATACGCAGTATTTT

d_gene: -
v_gene: TRBV4-2
abundance: once
j_gene: TRBJ2-5
CDR3aa: CASSQGTGFQETQYF
CDR3nt: TGTGCCAGCAGCCAGGGAACAGGCTTCCAAGAGACCCAGTACTTC

d_gene: -
v_gene: TRBV9
abundance: -
j_gene: TRBJ2-3
CDR3aa: CASSRGKYVADTQYF
CDR3nt: TGTGCCAGCTCCCGGGGGAAGTATGTTGCAGATACGCAGTATTTT

d_gene: -
v_gene: TRBV9
abundance: -
j_gene: TRBJ1-2
CDR3aa: CASNPGGEGGYTF
CDR3nt: TGTGCCAGCAACCCTGGGGGCGAGGGTGGCTACACCTTC

d_gene: TRBD2
v_gene: TRBV28
abundance: -
j_gene: TRBJ2-1
CDR3aa: CASRGLANGEQFF
CDR3nt: TGTGCCAGCAGGGGACTAGCAAACGGTGAGCAGTTCTTC

d_gene: -
v_gene: TRBV28
abundance: -
j_gene: TRBJ1-2
CDR3aa: CASSYGSSIDGYTF
CDR3nt: TGTGCCAGCAGTTACGGATCGTCTATTGATGGCTACACCTTC

d_gene: -
v_gene: TRBV4-1
abundance: -
j_gene: TRBJ2-5
CDR3aa: CASSQGNREETQYF
CDR3nt: TGCGCCAGCAGCCAAGGAAACAGGGAGGAGACCCAGTACTTC